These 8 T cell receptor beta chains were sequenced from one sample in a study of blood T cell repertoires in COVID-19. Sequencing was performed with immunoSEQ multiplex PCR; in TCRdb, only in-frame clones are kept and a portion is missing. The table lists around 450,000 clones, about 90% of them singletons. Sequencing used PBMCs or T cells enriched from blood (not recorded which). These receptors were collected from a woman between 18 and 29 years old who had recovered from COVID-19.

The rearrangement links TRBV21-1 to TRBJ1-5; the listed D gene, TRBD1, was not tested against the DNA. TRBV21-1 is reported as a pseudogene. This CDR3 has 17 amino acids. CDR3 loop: CAVSWGPTAHSNQPQHF. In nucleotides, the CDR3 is TGTGCCGTTTCCTGGGGGCCGACAGCCCATAGCAATCAGCCCCAGCATTTT.

This chain's CDR3 is CASSLTGGKLFF. CDR3 in DNA: TGTGCCAGCAGCTTGACAGGGGGAAAACTGTTTTTT. This chain joins TRBV5-6 and TRBJ1-4; 8 nucleotides line up with TRBD1. J was trimmed by 10 bases and V by 1 base; bases with no gene match: 0. This CDR3 has 12 amino acids. The germline V gene has CDR1 SGHDT and CDR2 YYEEEE.

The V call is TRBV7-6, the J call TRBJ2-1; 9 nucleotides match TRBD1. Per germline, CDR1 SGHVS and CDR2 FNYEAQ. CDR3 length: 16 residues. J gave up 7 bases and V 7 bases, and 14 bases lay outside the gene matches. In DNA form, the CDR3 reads TGTGCCAGCACCTCTCCCGGGACAGGGAGATCAAATGAGCAGTTCTTC. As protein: CASTSPGTGRSNEQFF.

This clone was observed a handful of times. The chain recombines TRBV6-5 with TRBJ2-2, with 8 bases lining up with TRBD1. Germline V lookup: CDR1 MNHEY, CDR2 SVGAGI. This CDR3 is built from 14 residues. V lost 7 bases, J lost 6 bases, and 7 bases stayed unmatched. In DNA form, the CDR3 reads TGTGCCAGCACGGGACAGGAAAACGCCGGGGAGCTGTTTTTT. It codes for CASTGQENAGELFF.

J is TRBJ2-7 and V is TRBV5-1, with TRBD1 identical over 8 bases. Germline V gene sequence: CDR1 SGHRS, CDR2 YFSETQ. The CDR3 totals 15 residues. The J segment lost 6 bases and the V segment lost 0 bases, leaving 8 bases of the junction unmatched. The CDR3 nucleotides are TGCGCCAGCAGCTTGGATGGACAGGGATTGCGCGAGCAGTACTTC. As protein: CASSLDGQGLREQYF.

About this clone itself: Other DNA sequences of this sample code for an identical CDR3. The CDR3 DNA sequence: TGCGCCAGCAGCTTGGGAGGCAGCACAGATACGCAGTATTTT. Protein: CASSLGGSTDTQYF. The chain employs TRBV5-1 and TRBJ2-3, with D uncertain. The CDR3 extends over 14 amino acids. Germline V gene lookup returns CDR1 SGHRS and CDR2 YFSETQ. V was pared by 0 bases and J by 0 bases, with 5 bases between.

CDR3 region: CASSREQTNEKLFF. In DNA form, the CDR3 reads TGTGCCAGCAGTAGAGAACAGACGAATGAAAAACTGTTTTTT. The chain has TRBV5-4 and TRBJ1-4; D unresolved. The CDR3 runs 14 residues. The V gene's germline CDR1 is SGHNT and CDR2 YYREEE (reference sequence). V lost 5 bases and J 5 bases, leaving 13 bases between the germline ends. Full variable domain (outside the CDR3, taken from reference TRBV5-4 and TRBJ1-4): ETGVTQSPTHLIKTRGQQVTLRCSSQSGHNTVSWYQQALGQGPQFIFQYYREEENGRGNFPPRFSGLQFPNYSSELNVNALELDDSALYLCASSREQTNEKLFFGSGTQLSVL.

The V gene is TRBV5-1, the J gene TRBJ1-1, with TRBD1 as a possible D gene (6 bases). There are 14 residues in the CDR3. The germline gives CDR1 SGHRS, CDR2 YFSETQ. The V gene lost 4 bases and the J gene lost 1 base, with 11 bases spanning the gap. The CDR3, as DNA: TGCGCCAGCAGCCCGGGACACAGGAACACTGAAGCTTTCTTT. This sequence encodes CASSPGHRNTEAFF. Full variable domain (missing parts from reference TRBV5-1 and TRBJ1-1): KAGVTQTPRYLIKTRGQQVTLSCSPISGHRSVSWYQQTPGQGLQFLFEYFSETQRNKGNFPGRFSGRQFSNSRSEMNVSTLELGDSALYLCASSPGHRNTEAFFGQGTRLTVV.